The clone carrying this T cell receptor (beta chain) ranks as medium-sized. The antigen is unknown. CD45RA-CD27- cells were effector memory; CD45RA+CD27- cells were EMRA. This CDR3 is built from 19 residues. CDR1 KGHSH and CDR2 LQKENI come from the germline V gene. Trimming at V came to 0 bases and at J to 5 bases, leaving 15 bases not matched to a gene. The sample originates from a study of naive and memory T cell subsets. An equimolar mix of two oligonucleotides served as the beta constant-region primer for TRBC1 and TRBC2. Ligated cDNA was amplified by four rounds of PCR with nested alpha and beta constant-region primers and SP2. TCRdb reprocessed the UMI-ligation and nested PCR reads via MiXCR and lists one record per CDR3 protein. The sample has some 1,500 distinct CDR3 sequences, around 7.4% seen once. Study-level findings and limits: Clonotypes are single alpha or beta chains, not paired receptors.

The receptor was derived from a human donor in good health. The chain uses TRBV18 and TRBJ2-5; 10 positions agree with TRBD2. The sequencing input was CD8+ TEMRA cells from blood. Indicated subset: effector memory re-expressing CD45RA, CD45RA+ CD27-. The CDR3 region is CASSPPENASGRSMETQYF. The CDR3 coding sequence is TGTGCCAGCTCACCACCGGAAAATGCTAGCGGGAGATCGATGGAGACCCAGTACTTC.